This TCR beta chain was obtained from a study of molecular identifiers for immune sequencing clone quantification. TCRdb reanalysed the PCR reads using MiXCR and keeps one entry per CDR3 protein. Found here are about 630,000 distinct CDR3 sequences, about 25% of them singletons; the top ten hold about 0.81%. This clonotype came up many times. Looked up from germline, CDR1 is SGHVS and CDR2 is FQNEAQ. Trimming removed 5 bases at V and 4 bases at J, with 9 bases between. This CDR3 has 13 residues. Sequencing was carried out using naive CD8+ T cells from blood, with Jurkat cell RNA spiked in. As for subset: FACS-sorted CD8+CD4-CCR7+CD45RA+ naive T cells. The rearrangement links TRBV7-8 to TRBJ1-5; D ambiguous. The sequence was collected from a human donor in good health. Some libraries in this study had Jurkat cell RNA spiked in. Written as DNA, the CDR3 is TGTGCCAGCAGCGTTACGAGTAATCAGCCCCAGCATTTT. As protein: CASSVTSNQPQHF. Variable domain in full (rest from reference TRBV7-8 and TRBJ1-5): GAGVSQSPRYKVAKRGQDVALRCDPISGHVSLFWYQQALGQGPEFLTYFQNEAQLDKSGLPSDRFFAERPEGSVSTLKIQRTQQEDSAVYLCASSVTSNQPQHFGDGTRLSIL.